Listed below are T cell receptor beta chains from one sample, sequenced in a study of patients and donors after allogeneic stem cell transplantation. TCRdb itself ran the RT-PCR reads through MiXCR, one entry per CDR3 protein. The sample has 410,000 or so distinct CDR3 sequences; 16% are singletons. Specimen: blood, either unsorted or a sorted T cell fraction (not recorded which). These receptors were obtained from a human donor who was either an allogeneic HSCT recipient or a stem cell or donor lymphocyte infusion donor (not recorded which). It is not recorded whose cells these are; they may come from a transplant donor. CDR3s include the opening cysteine and the closing phenylalanine or tryptophan. The D gene is left open where the match is weak. Clone size is shown for a subset of rows, as once, few, many or a class of expanded clone.

size	D	V	J	length	DNA	CDR3
many	.	TRBV5-1	TRBJ1-1	16	TGCGCCAGCAGCCCTAGGTCAGTTAGCGGGAACACTGAAGCTTTCTTT	CASSPRSVSGNTEAFF
many	.	TRBV6-5	TRBJ2-3	15	TGTGCCAGCAGTTACTCTGGGGGTGACGCAGATACGCAGTATTTT	CASSYSGGDADTQYF
.	.	TRBV7-9	TRBJ2-3	15	TGTGCCAGCAGCTCCACCCGCTTCGAGACAGATACGCAGTATTTT	CASSSTRFETDTQYF
few	.	TRBV7-9	TRBJ1-1	14	TGTGCCAGCAGCGAGCAATCGATGAACACTGAAGCTTTCTTT	CASSEQSMNTEAFF
.	.	TRBV29-1	TRBJ1-2	15	TGCAGCGTTGAGCGCGTTTTGGCAAAGAACTATGGCTACACCTTC	CSVERVLAKNYGYTF
few	.	TRBV6-5	TRBJ1-2	12	TGTGCCAGCAGTCAACAGGGCTATGGCTACACCTTC	CASSQQGYGYTF
many	.	TRBV4-3	TRBJ2-1	13	TGCGCCAGCAGCCAAGGTTTTCGTGATGAGCAGTTCTTC	CASSQGFRDEQFF
few	.	TRBV12-3/TRBV12-4	TRBJ1-1	14	TGTGCCAGCAGTCCCCGGGTCGGAGGCACTGAAGCTTTCTTT	CASSPRVGGTEAFF
many	TRBD1	TRBV7-2	TRBJ1-5	16	TGTGCCAGCAGCCGTTATACGACAGGGCATCGACAGCCCCAGCATTTT	CASSRYTTGHRQPQHF
.	.	TRBV27	TRBJ2-2	12	TGTGCCAGCAGAGTTGGAACCGGGGAGCTGTTTTTT	CASRVGTGELFF
.	.	TRBV6-1	TRBJ2-2	14	TGTGCCAGCATAAAGACAGAAAACACCGGGGAGCTGTTTTTT	CASIKTENTGELFF
.	TRBD1	TRBV20-1	TRBJ2-6	14	TGCAGTGCTGCAACAGGGGCCTGGGCCAACGTCCTGACTTTC	CSAATGAWANVLTF
.	TRBD1	TRBV28	TRBJ2-3	14	TGTGCCAGCAGTTGGGACAGGCACACAGATACGCAGTATTTT	CASSWDRHTDTQYF
.	.	TRBV7-8	TRBJ2-3	17	TGTGCCAGCAGCTTAGGTGCCAGGCAAGTACGCACAGATACGCAGTATTTT	CASSLGARQVRTDTQYF